The 6 T cell receptor beta chains presented below share a single source sample, sequenced in a study of T cells in Graves' hyperthyroidism and ophthalmopathy (dated 2019 in TCRdb). The library was made by multiplex PCR. Sequencer: Illumina HiSeq 2000. The TCR beta CDR3 regions were amplified from the RNA transcripts. The TCR CDR3 was subjected to a first round of RT-PCR using the HTBI primer set and the Qiagen OneStep RT-PCR kit. Starting from the raw public reads, TCRdb applied fastp trimming at Q25, assembled clones with MiXCR and retained in-frame beta chains. One record per CDR3 amino acid sequence lists the most common genes and DNA. This sample is represented by 330,000 or so distinct CDR3 sequences; roughly 19% of them were singletons. The ten largest clones capture just under 40% of the sample. The source material was blood. These receptors were obtained from a man aged 50 to 60 with Graves' ophthalmopathy.

The chain joins TRBV7-9 to TRBJ1-1; 8 positions match TRBD1. Germline CDR1 and CDR2: SEHNR and FQNEAQ (reference sequence). There are 15 residues in the CDR3. Losses at the gene ends were 7 bases for V and 2 bases for J; bases not matched to a gene: 9. The CDR3, as DNA: TGTGCCAGCATTCGAGGGTCAGGGGGCAACACTGAAGCTTTCTTT. It is translated as CASIRGSGGNTEAFF.

The chain carries TRBV5-4 and TRBJ2-6; 7 bases align to TRBD1. V shed 4 bases, J shed 0 bases, and the junction held 13 bases outside the gene matches. The CDR3 consists of 19 residues. Per germline, CDR1 SGHNT and CDR2 YYREEE (reference sequence). The CDR3 DNA sequence: TGTGCCAGCAGCCGGGAACCGGGACAGCGATACTCTGGGGCCAACGTCCTGACTTTC. It yields the protein CASSREPGQRYSGANVLTF.

This clonotype was seen a handful of times. The chain uses TRBV5-1 and TRBJ2-2; possible D gene TRBD1, 6 bases. This CDR3 spans 14 amino acids. V was cut by 5 bases and J by 3 bases, with 11 bases left in between. In germline, CDR1 is SGHRS, CDR2 YFSETQ. The CDR3 DNA reads as TGCGCCAGCAGGGAACAGGGCGACACCGGGGAGCTGTTTTTT. Its translation is CASREQGDTGELFF.

This clonotype came up many times. A clone one base away is much larger, so this may be a read error. The V call is TRBV28, the J call TRBJ1-5; 10 nucleotides align to TRBD1. CDR1 and CDR2 (germline): MDHEN, SYDVKM. V trimming: 4 bases; J trimming: 4 bases; junction bases outside the gene matches: 1. There are 14 residues in the CDR3. The CDR3 sequence: CASSWGQGNQPQHF. In DNA form, the CDR3 reads TGTGCCAGCAGTTGGGGACAGGGGAATCAGCCCCAGCATTTT.

This clonotype has more than one count but fewer than ten. This chain connects TRBV20-1 to TRBJ1-5, with D possibly matching TRBD1 (6 bases). V lost 6 bases to trimming and J lost 5 bases, with 14 bases between them. The CDR3 has 13 residues. Germline V lookup: CDR1 DFQATT, CDR2 SNEGSKA (reference sequence). CDR3 protein: CSAWAGADQPQHF. The CDR3 DNA reads TGCAGTGCCTGGGCGGGGGCCGATCAGCCCCAGCATTTT.

Concerning this clonotype itself: A much bigger clone sits one base away, suggesting this may be a read error. V and J are TRBV11-2 and TRBJ2-3, with 7 bases identical to TRBD1. Near its end, the DNA agrees better with TRBJ1-5, so the J call may be wrong. The CDR3 loop spans 13 amino acids. Per germline, CDR1 SGHAT and CDR2 FQNNGV. CDR3 in DNA: TGTGCCAGCAGCGCCACAGGGACAGATACGCAGCATTTT. The encoded protein is CASSATGTDTQHF.